This is a list of T cell receptor beta chains from one sample in a study of blood T cell repertoires in COVID-19. This table comes from immunoSEQ multiplex PCR, and its TCRdb copy is limited to in-frame clones, with some not included. The table records a few hundred thousand clones, about 88% of them present only once. The specimen was PBMCs or T cells enriched from blood (not recorded which). These receptor sequences come from a woman in her thirties or forties who had recovered from COVID-19. Both conserved end residues are part of each CDR3. Each record gives: CDR3 length, D gene, clone size, V gene, J gene, CDR3 protein, CDR3 DNA. A D gene is named only where the DNA matches it firmly. Clone size, where shown, is once, few, many, or a class for clones that have expanded.

>15|NA|NA|TRBV2|TRBJ1-2
CASSLGTGSRYGYTF
TGTGCCAGCAGTTTAGGAACAGGGTCTCGTTATGGCTACACCTTC
>16|TRBD2|medium-sized|TRBV15|TRBJ2-1
CATSGGLAGVGGEQFF
TGTGCCACCAGCGGAGGACTAGCGGGAGTCGGTGGGGAGCAGTTCTTC
>14|NA|NA|TRBV9|TRBJ2-7
CASSEEIFTYEQYF
TGTGCCAGCAGTGAAGAGATCTTTACCTACGAGCAGTACTTC
>15|TRBD1|NA|TRBV3-1/TRBV3-2|TRBJ2-2
CASSQGTGDTGELFF
TGTGCCAGCAGCCAGGGGACAGGGGACACCGGGGAGCTGTTTTTT
>12|NA|NA|TRBV7-8|TRBJ2-7
CASSSLGGEQYF
TGTGCCAGCAGCTCTTTAGGGGGCGAGCAGTACTTC
>14|NA|NA|TRBV6-5|TRBJ1-1
CASSYVSRGTEAFF
TGTGCCAGCAGTTACGTTTCGAGGGGGACTGAAGCTTTCTTT
>13|TRBD1|NA|TRBV18|TRBJ1-6
CASSPTGNSPLHF
TGTGCCAGCTCACCGACAGGGAATTCACCCCTCCACTTT
>16|NA|NA|TRBV5-4|TRBJ1-4
CASSSGGWATNEKLFF
TGTGCCAGCAGTTCGGGGGGATGGGCAACTAATGAAAAACTGTTTTTT
>15|NA|NA|TRBV9|TRBJ1-4
CASSLRGGANEKLFF
TGTGCCAGCAGCCTCCGGGGGGGAGCTAATGAAAAACTGTTTTTT
>13|NA|NA|TRBV5-4|TRBJ1-4
CASSLTGDEKLFF
TGTGCCAGCAGCTTGACGGGAGATGAAAAACTGTTTTTT
>13|TRBD1|NA|TRBV7-9|TRBJ2-5
CASSLGTGETQYF
TGTGCCAGCAGCCTCGGGACAGGAGAGACCCAGTACTTC
>12|TRBD1|once|TRBV23-1|TRBJ1-2
CASTRQGRGYTF
TGCGCCAGCACAAGACAGGGAAGGGGCTACACCTTC
>16|TRBD1|NA|TRBV7-9|TRBJ2-2
CASRPVGQVNTGELFF
TGTGCCAGCAGGCCCGTCGGACAGGTGAACACCGGGGAGCTGTTTTTT
>17|NA|once|TRBV11-3|TRBJ2-2
CASSLVPGHLNTGELFF
TGTGCCAGCAGCTTAGTTCCGGGACACCTGAACACCGGGGAGCTGTTTTTT
>15|TRBD2|NA|TRBV7-3|TRBJ2-3
CASSIGLAGGDTQYF
TGTGCCAGCAGCATCGGACTAGCGGGGGGTGATACGCAGTATTTT
>13|NA|NA|TRBV30|TRBJ1-5
CAWSSGEGQPQHF
TGTGCCTGGAGTTCCGGGGAGGGTCAGCCCCAGCATTTT
>16|TRBD2|NA|TRBV7-2|TRBJ2-2
CASSLEAGVSTGELFF
TGTGCCAGCAGCTTAGAGGCGGGGGTTTCCACCGGGGAGCTGTTTTTT
>12|NA|NA|TRBV7-3|TRBJ2-1
CASSLNENEQFF
TGTGCCAGCAGCTTAAACGAGAATGAGCAGTTCTTC
>16|TRBD2|NA|TRBV7-3|TRBJ2-3
CASSYSAPGGRDTQYF
TGTGCCAGCAGCTATTCAGCGCCGGGAGGGAGAGATACGCAGTATTTT
>14|NA|few|TRBV7-9|TRBJ1-3
CASSPTGFGNTIYF
TGTGCCAGCAGCCCAACAGGTTTTGGAAACACCATATATTTT
>15|TRBD1|once|TRBV10-3|TRBJ1-3
CAIRAGTGAGNTIYF
TGTGCCATCAGAGCCGGGACAGGGGCTGGAAACACCATATATTTT
>13|TRBD1|NA|TRBV10-2|TRBJ2-7
CASRDRGTYEQYF
TGCGCCAGCAGGGACAGGGGAACCTACGAGCAGTACTTC
>16|NA|NA|TRBV9|TRBJ2-6
CASSGGLFSGANVLTF
TGTGCCAGCAGCGGAGGACTGTTCTCTGGGGCCAACGTCCTGACTTTC
>15|TRBD1|NA|TRBV28|TRBJ1-1
CASSPQGGVGTEAFF
TGTGCCAGCAGTCCCCAGGGGGGCGTTGGCACTGAAGCTTTCTTT
>18|NA|NA|TRBV5-1|TRBJ2-6
CASSLLAQGNSGANVLTF
TGCGCCAGCAGCTTGTTAGCCCAGGGAAACTCTGGGGCCAACGTCCTGACTTTC
>14|TRBD2|once|TRBV27|TRBJ2-7
CASSVAGGPYEQYF
TGTGCCAGCAGTGTAGCGGGGGGACCCTACGAGCAGTACTTC